Listed here are 18 T cell receptor beta chains from one sample, sequenced in a study of radiotherapy plus CTLA-4 blockade in lung cancer. Method: immunoSEQ multiplex PCR; TCRdb's copy keeps in-frame clones and lacks some. The data contain 30,000 to 35,000 clones, approximately 75% of them seen just once; the ten biggest clones take up 20% to 25%. Sequenced here: peripheral blood, sampled from a patient treated with radiotherapy plus ipilimumab. Source of these receptors: a human donor with non-small cell lung cancer that progressed on radiotherapy plus ipilimumab.

In its sample, this clone was seen once. This chain connects TRBV9 to TRBJ2-3; no clear D. The CDR3 has 16 residues. V was cut by 7 bases and J by 0 bases, with 18 bases left in between. CDR1 and CDR2 from the germline V gene are SGDLS and YYNGEE. Here the CDR3 DNA reads TGTGCCAGCTCACCACTGATTCTGACTAGCACAGATACGCAGTATTTT. As protein: CASSPLILTSTDTQYF.

The V call is TRBV2, the J call TRBJ2-5; 7 bases are a match to TRBD2. The CDR3 runs 13 residues. In germline, CDR1 is SNHLY, CDR2 FYNNEI. J gave up 11 bases and V 7 bases, and 13 bases lay outside the gene matches. Written as DNA, the CDR3 is TGTGCCAGCATGGGACTATCGGTATTGGAGCAGTACTTC. It specifies CASMGLSVLEQYF.

This chain connects TRBV19 to TRBJ2-2; tentative D call: TRBD2 (6 bases). In germline, CDR1 is LNHDA, CDR2 SQIVND (reference sequence). The CDR3 spans 14 residues. Between the trimmed V and J ends, which lost 5 bases and 6 bases, there was a span of 13 bases. The CDR3 sequence: CASSPTASAGELFF. The CDR3 coding sequence is TGTGCCAGTAGTCCGACAGCTAGCGCCGGGGAGCTGTTTTTT.

The chain is built from TRBV6-5 and TRBJ2-2; tentatively, D is TRBD2 (6 bases). The V end lost 7 bases, the J end lost 2 bases, and 11 bases lay between the germline ends. Germline-derived CDR1 and CDR2 are MNHEY and SVGAGI. This CDR3 has 14 residues. In DNA form, the CDR3 reads TGTGCCAGCATTGGCGGGGTTAACACCGGGGAGCTGTTTTTT. This codes for CASIGGVNTGELFF.

This clone was seen once. The chain is built from TRBV7-2 and TRBJ2-5, with TRBD2 identical over 9 bases. This CDR3 contains 13 residues. Germline V gene data show CDR1 as SGHTA and CDR2 as FQGNSA. Trimming removed 5 bases from V and 5 bases from J; junction bases left unmatched: 3. In nucleotides, the CDR3 is TGTGCCAGCAGCCCGGGACTAGCTGAGACCCAGTACTTC. Its translation is CASSPGLAETQYF.

V gene TRBV19 combines with J gene TRBJ1-3; 8 nucleotides align to TRBD1. The CDR3 loop spans 14 amino acids. The trim removed 7 bases at V and 4 bases at J, leaving 6 bases unmatched. The germline gives CDR1 LNHDA, CDR2 SQIVND (reference sequence). CDR3 amino acids: CASTRTGYGNTIYF. CDR3 nucleotide sequence: TGTGCCAGTACAAGGACAGGGTACGGAAACACCATATATTTT. Using reference TRBV19 and TRBJ1-3 for the parts outside the CDR3, the full variable domain is DGGITQSPKYLFRKEGQNVTLSCEQNLNHDAMYWYRQDPGQGLRLIYYSQIVNDFQKGDIAEGYSVSREKKESFPLTVTSAQKNPTAFYLCASTRTGYGNTIYFGEGSWLTVV.

This clone was detected a few times. This chain connects TRBV5-1 to TRBJ2-2; D unresolved. The V end lost 2 bases, the J end lost 3 bases, and 11 bases lay between the germline ends. The germline V gene encodes CDR1 SGHRS and CDR2 YFSETQ. CDR3 size: 15 residues. Here the CDR3 DNA reads TGCGCCAGCAGCTTACAAAACAGTGACACCGGGGAGCTGTTTTTT. Amino acids: CASSLQNSDTGELFF.

This sequence joins TRBV7-2 and TRBJ1-6; weak D call: TRBD1 (5 bases). Germline CDR1 is SGHTA and CDR2 is FQGNSA. This CDR3 contains 15 residues. Trimming took off 7 bases at V and 7 bases at J, with 17 bases between the two ends. The DNA of the CDR3 is TGTGCCAGCACCCAATGGGGGGGTGGAAATTCACCCCTCCACTTT. Translated: CASTQWGGGNSPLHF.

This clone was recorded once. V usage is TRBV14 and J usage is TRBJ1-1, with D unclear. The CDR3 contains 13 residues. Trimming shortened V by 3 bases and J by 0 bases, and 5 bases separated the two germline ends. Germline V gene data show CDR1 as SGHDN and CDR2 as FVKESK. The CDR3: CASSQRLNTEAFF. Here the CDR3 DNA reads TGTGCCAGCAGCCAGAGGCTGAACACTGAAGCTTTCTTT.

The chain carries TRBV11-1 and TRBJ2-5; TRBD2 is a possible D gene (6 bases). The germline V and J ends were trimmed by 5 bases and 6 bases, with 19 bases remaining between them. Per the germline V gene, CDR1 is SGHAT and CDR2 is FQDESV (reference sequence). The CDR3 is 15 residues long. DNA of the CDR3: TGTGCCAGCAGCCCACTAGCTGGTGGCGTGAAGACCCAGTACTTC. Protein sequence: CASSPLAGGVKTQYF.

The chain employs TRBV10-3 and TRBJ2-1; 13 positions match TRBD2. The V segment lost 3 bases and the J segment 8 bases; nucleotides outside the gene matches: 7. This CDR3 is 16 amino acids long. Per germline, CDR1 ENHRY and CDR2 SYGVKD. The CDR3 protein is CAISDYTSGGAYEQFF. For the CDR3, the DNA is TGTGCCATCAGTGACTACACTAGCGGGGGGGCATATGAGCAGTTCTTC.

The V gene is TRBV29-1, the J gene TRBJ2-7; D is perhaps TRBD2 (5 bases). Germline V gives CDR1 SQVTM, CDR2 ANQGSEA. V was shortened by 6 bases and J by 4 bases, with 10 bases between the two germline ends. The CDR3 is 11 residues long. The CDR3 DNA is TGCAGCGTCGCCGGGATTTACGAGCAGTACTTC. Amino acids: CSVAGIYEQYF.

This chain connects TRBV7-6 to TRBJ2-1, with a weak D call TRBD2 (6 bases). Germline-derived CDR1 and CDR2 are SGHVS and FNYEAQ. The CDR3 has 13 residues. V dropped 3 bases and J dropped 6 bases, with 9 bases sitting between them. CDR3 region: CASSLSSGNEQFF. CDR3 coding DNA: TGTGCCAGCAGCTTGAGTAGCGGCAATGAGCAGTTCTTC.

Here the CDR3 DNA reads TGTGCCAGCTCATTACAGGGTTCCTATGGCTACACCTTC. The encoded protein is CASSLQGSYGYTF. J is TRBJ1-2 and V is TRBV18; a possible D gene is TRBD1 (6 bases). V was cut by 5 bases and J by 4 bases, with 11 bases left in between. Germline V CDR1 and CDR2: KGHSH, LQKENI. CDR3 length: 13 residues.

The genes are TRBV18 and TRBJ1-1; the D is unclear. Trimming left V 2 bases short and J 3 bases short, with 16 bases between. The CDR3 runs to 16 residues. Germline-derived CDR1 and CDR2 are KGHSH and LQKENI. The CDR3 loop is CASSPISRGEDTEAFF. For the CDR3, the DNA is TGTGCCAGCTCACCAATTTCGAGAGGAGAGGACACTGAAGCTTTCTTT. Full variable domain (rest looked up from reference TRBV18 and TRBJ1-1): NAGVMQNPRHLVRRRGQEARLRCSPMKGHSHVYWYRQLPEEGLKFMVYLQKENIIDESGMPKERFSAEFPKEGPSILRIQQVVRGDSAAYFCASSPISRGEDTEAFFGQGTRLTVV.

J is TRBJ1-1 and V is TRBV19; TRBD1 might be the D (5 bases). The CDR3 extends over 14 amino acids. Trimming removed 3 bases from V and 1 base from J, with 9 bases in between. CDR1 is LNHDA and CDR2 is SQIVND in the germline V gene (reference sequence). This CDR3 is CASSIPGQNTEAFF. The CDR3 DNA sequence: TGTGCCAGTAGTATTCCAGGACAGAACACTGAAGCTTTCTTT.

The chain carries TRBV28 and TRBJ1-2, with D hard to call. The CDR3 consists of 15 residues. Germline CDR1 reads MDHEN; CDR2 reads SYDVKM. V shed 6 bases and J shed 0 bases, with 14 bases lying between them. This CDR3 is CASSPHSGTNYGYTF. The CDR3 DNA is TGTGCCAGCAGCCCACACTCAGGTACTAACTATGGCTACACCTTC.

The chain carries TRBV12-1 and TRBJ1-5; the table gives TRBD1 as D, unverified against the DNA. TRBV12-1 is labeled a pseudogene. The CDR3 length is 15 residues. CDR3 residues: CASSPPTGPSQPQHF. The DNA of the CDR3 is TGTGCCAGCAGCCCCCCGACAGGGCCCAGTCAGCCCCAGCATTTT.